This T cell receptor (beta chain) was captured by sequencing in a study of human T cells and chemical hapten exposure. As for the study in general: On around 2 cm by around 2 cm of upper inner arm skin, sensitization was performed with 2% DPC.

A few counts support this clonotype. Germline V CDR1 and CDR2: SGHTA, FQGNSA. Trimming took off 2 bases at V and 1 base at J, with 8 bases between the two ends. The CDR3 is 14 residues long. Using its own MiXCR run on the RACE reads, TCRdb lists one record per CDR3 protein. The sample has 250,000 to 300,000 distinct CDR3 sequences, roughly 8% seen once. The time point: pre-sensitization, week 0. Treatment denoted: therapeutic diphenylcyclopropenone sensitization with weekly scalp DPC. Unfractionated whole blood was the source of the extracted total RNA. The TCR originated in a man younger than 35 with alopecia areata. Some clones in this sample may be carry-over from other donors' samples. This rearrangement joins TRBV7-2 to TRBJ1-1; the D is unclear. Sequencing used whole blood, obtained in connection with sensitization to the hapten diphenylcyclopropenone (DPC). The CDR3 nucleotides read TGTGCCAGCAGCTTATCGGCAGAGAACACTGAAGCTTTCTTT. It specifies CASSLSAENTEAFF.